These 12 T cell receptor beta chains originate from one sample sequenced in a study of blood T cell repertoires in COVID-19 (dated by TCRdb to 2018 to 2021). The protocol used for the library was the immunoSEQ multiplex PCR assay. This is the immuneACCESS table as TCRdb keeps it, with only in-frame sequences that have V and J called. A part of the clones is gone; compared with another copy, unresolved V genes explain less than half, and the rest is unexplained. For this sample there are roughly 75,000 clones; about 90% appear just once. Of the sample, approximately 17% is held by the ten largest clones. The specimen sequenced was peripheral blood. All receptors come from an elderly man in a cohort sampled during active COVID-19.

This clone was seen only a few times. The chain combines TRBV11-2 with TRBJ1-5, with TRBD1 matching over 8 bases. This CDR3 region has 14 residues. Losses at the gene ends were 3 bases for V and 2 bases for J; bases not matched to a gene: 0. Germline V gene data show CDR1 as SGHAT and CDR2 as FQNNGV. CDR3 loop: CASSLTGGNQPQHF. The CDR3 DNA sequence: TGTGCCAGCAGCTTGACAGGGGGCAATCAGCCCCAGCATTTT.

The chain combines TRBV6-1 with TRBJ1-1; D is uncertain. Trimming shortened V by 1 base and J by 10 bases, and 4 bases separated the two germline ends. This CDR3 comprises 10 residues. The germline V gene encodes CDR1 MNHNS and CDR2 SASEGT. CDR3 region: CASSEGRAFF. In DNA form, the CDR3 reads TGTGCCAGCAGTGAAGGGAGAGCTTTCTTT.

The V gene is TRBV4-2, the J gene TRBJ2-5, with 7 nucleotides matching TRBD2. The CDR3 totals 16 residues. V dropped 2 bases and J dropped 2; count of bases not matched to a gene: 8. CDR1 is LGHNA, CDR2 YNFKEQ, per germline. The CDR3 DNA reads as TGTGCCAGCAGCCAAAAGAGCGGGGACCTTCAAGAGACCCAGTACTTC. Protein: CASSQKSGDLQETQYF.

This sequence joins TRBV7-9 and TRBJ2-1; no reliable D call. CDR3 length: 12 amino acids. The germline gives CDR1 SEHNR, CDR2 FQNEAQ (reference sequence). V lost 2 bases and J lost 12, with 11 bases in between. The CDR3 sequence: CASSLRSRVQFF. The CDR3 nucleotides read TGTGCCAGCAGCTTACGGTCTAGAGTGCAGTTCTTC. Based on the CDR3 plus reference TRBV7-9 and TRBJ2-1, the full variable domain is DTGVSQNPRHKITKRGQNVTFRCDPISEHNRLYWYRQTLGQGPEFLTYFQNEAQLEKSRLLSDRFSAERPKGSFSTLEIQRTEQGDSAMYLCASSLRSRVQFFGPGTRLTVL.

This rearrangement joins TRBV18 to TRBJ1-6, with 10 bases that match TRBD1. The CDR3 spans 14 residues. Germline CDR1 KGHSH, CDR2 LQKENI. V dropped 8 bases and J dropped 7; count of bases not matched to a gene: 5. CDR3 protein: CASQPGQGNSPLHF. CDR3 nucleotides: TGTGCCAGCCAACCGGGACAGGGGAATTCACCCCTCCACTTT.

This clone was counted only a few times. The V gene is TRBV27, the J gene TRBJ1-5; D is possibly TRBD1 (6 bases). CDR3 size: 12 residues. Germline loops: CDR1 MNHEY, CDR2 SMNVEV (reference sequence). V lost 7 bases and J lost 4, with 8 bases in between. CDR3 nucleotides: TGTGCCAGCACCACAGGGAATCAGCCCCAGCATTTT. It encodes CASTTGNQPQHF.

The genes are TRBV5-1 and TRBJ2-2; maybe TRBD1 (5 bases). This CDR3 spans 16 amino acids. Trimming removed 4 bases from V and 1 base from J, with 14 bases in between. Germline V gene sequence: CDR1 SGHRS, CDR2 YFSETQ. CDR3 sequence: CASSASTALNTGELFF. In DNA, the CDR3 is TGCGCCAGCAGCGCCTCGACAGCCTTGAACACCGGGGAGCTGTTTTTT.

This sequence joins TRBV3-1 (or the pseudogene TRBV3-2) and TRBJ2-1; the match to TRBD1 covers 9 bases. The germline V gene has CDR1 LGHDT and CDR2 YNNKEL (reference sequence). After removal of 3 bases from V and 8 bases from J, the junction contained 8 bases not matched to a gene. CDR3 length: 15 residues. CDR3 region: CASSHLGTGRYEQFF. CDR3 nucleotide sequence: TGTGCCAGCAGCCATCTCGGGACAGGGCGTTATGAGCAGTTCTTC.

The chain is built from TRBV15 and TRBJ1-1; the D is unclear. Germline-derived CDR1 and CDR2 are LNHNV and YYDKDF (reference sequence). The CDR3 has 14 residues. Between the trimmed V and J ends, which lost 3 bases and 6 bases, there was a span of 14 bases. CDR3 protein: CATSREGFGAEAFF. CDR3 in DNA: TGTGCCACCAGCAGGGAGGGTTTCGGCGCTGAAGCTTTCTTT.

This chain connects TRBV9 to TRBJ1-6; TRBD1 is a possible D gene (5 bases). The CDR3 has 14 amino acids. Trimming shortened V by 4 bases and J by 8 bases, and 13 bases separated the two germline ends. Per germline, CDR1 SGDLS and CDR2 YYNGEE. The CDR3 protein is CASSPRVGDSPLHF. The CDR3 DNA follows: TGTGCCAGCAGCCCCAGGGTAGGTGATTCACCCCTCCACTTT.

This clone was observed a handful of times. V and J are TRBV5-8 and TRBJ1-1; D is ambiguous. CDR3 length: 14 amino acids. V gave up 6 bases and J gave up 1 base, with 13 bases separating them. CDR1 and CDR2 (germline): SGHTS, YDEGEE. The CDR3 loop reads CASTRRTSNTEAFF. CDR3 coding DNA: TGTGCCAGCACCCGGAGGACGTCGAACACTGAAGCTTTCTTT.

This chain connects TRBV5-1 to TRBJ2-3, with a possible D match to TRBD2 (6 bases). Germline CDR1 reads SGHRS; CDR2 reads YFSETQ. V gave up 0 bases and J gave up 0 bases, with 8 bases separating them. This CDR3 is built from 15 residues. The CDR3 protein is CASSLEGTSTDTQYF. The CDR3 DNA is TGCGCCAGCAGCTTGGAAGGGACTAGCACAGATACGCAGTATTTT.